A selection of T cell receptor beta chains follows, all from one sample in a study of T cell changes during pregnancy in multiple sclerosis. TCRdb's copy holds only in-frame clones and misses some; the assay was immunoSEQ multiplex PCR. The sample consists of tens of thousands of clones, roughly 90% of them appearing once. Sample: CD4+ T cells from peripheral blood mononuclear cells, taken in the first trimester of pregnancy. These receptors were collected from a female donor in good health, enrolled as a control in a pregnancy study. Both conserved end residues are part of each CDR3. Fields, in order: clone size, D gene, J gene, V gene, CDR3 protein, CDR3 DNA. The D gene is left open where the match is weak. Not all rows give a size; the values are once, few, many and, for expanded clones, a class.

size: -
D: TRBD2
J: TRBJ2-2
V: TRBV29-1
CDR3: CSVGGLAGGPGELFF
DNA: TGCAGCGTTGGTGGACTAGCGGGGGGCCCCGGGGAGCTGTTTTTT

size: -
D: -
J: TRBJ2-7
V: TRBV28
CDR3: CASSFGGGLYEQYF
DNA: TGTGCCAGCAGTTTTGGGGGGGGGCTCTACGAGCAGTACTTC

size: -
D: -
J: TRBJ2-1
V: TRBV29-1
CDR3: CSVPEGAPGAYYNEQFF
DNA: TGCAGCGTTCCAGAGGGGGCGCCGGGAGCTTACTACAATGAGCAGTTCTTC

size: -
D: TRBD2
J: TRBJ2-1
V: TRBV6-5
CDR3: CASRASGSLDEQFF
DNA: TGTGCCAGCCGGGCTAGCGGGAGCCTCGATGAGCAGTTCTTC

size: few
D: -
J: TRBJ2-7
V: TRBV4-1
CDR3: CASSFDRRAYEQYF
DNA: TGCGCCAGCAGCTTTGACCGGAGAGCCTACGAGCAGTACTTC

size: -
D: -
J: TRBJ1-1
V: TRBV4-2
CDR3: CASSQDRGADTEAFF
DNA: TGTGCCAGCAGCCAAGACAGGGGCGCGGACACTGAAGCTTTCTTT

size: -
D: -
J: TRBJ2-5
V: TRBV13
CDR3: CASSTGETQYF
DNA: TGTGCCAGCAGTACGGGTGAGACCCAGTACTTC

size: -
D: -
J: TRBJ1-3
V: TRBV5-1
CDR3: CASSLEVGGSGNTIYF
DNA: TGCGCCAGCAGCTTGGAGGTGGGGGGCTCTGGAAACACCATATATTTT

size: once
D: -
J: TRBJ1-1
V: TRBV28
CDR3: CAINRLGTEAFF
DNA: TGTGCCATCAACAGGTTGGGGACTGAAGCTTTCTTT

size: -
D: -
J: TRBJ2-6
V: TRBV18
CDR3: CASSPRVVGAGANVLTF
DNA: TGTGCCAGCTCACCACGTGTTGTGGGGGCCGGGGCCAACGTCCTGACTTTC

size: -
D: TRBD1
J: TRBJ1-4
V: TRBV7-3
CDR3: CASSQTANRGEKLFF
DNA: TGTGCCAGCAGCCAGACAGCAAACAGGGGCGAAAAACTGTTTTTT

size: -
D: TRBD1
J: TRBJ2-7
V: TRBV5-6
CDR3: CASSLGGQARYF
DNA: TGTGCCAGCAGCCTGGGGGGACAGGCTCGGTACTTC

size: -
D: -
J: TRBJ2-7
V: TRBV5-4
CDR3: CASSLVGHEQYF
DNA: TGTGCCAGCAGCTTGGTGGGGCACGAGCAGTACTTC

size: few
D: -
J: TRBJ1-1
V: TRBV9
CDR3: CASSPPTVNTEAFF
DNA: TGTGCCAGCAGCCCCCCGACAGTAAACACTGAAGCTTTCTTT

size: once
D: TRBD1
J: TRBJ1-1
V: TRBV19
CDR3: CASSSGQGGPLNTEAFF
DNA: TGTGCCAGTAGTTCCGGACAGGGTGGGCCCTTGAACACTGAAGCTTTCTTT

size: -
D: TRBD1
J: TRBJ2-3
V: TRBV23-1
CDR3: CASSHPPREKGALGTDTQYF
DNA: TGCGCCAGCAGTCACCCCCCCCGCGAAAAGGGGGCGCTCGGTACAGATACGCAGTATTTT

size: -
D: -
J: TRBJ1-4
V: TRBV7-9
CDR3: CASSLQGFGEKLFF
DNA: TGTGCCAGCAGCTTACAGGGATTCGGCGAAAAACTGTTTTTT

size: -
D: TRBD1
J: TRBJ2-1
V: TRBV23-1
CDR3: CASSPSRGRTYNEQFF
DNA: TGCGCCAGCAGTCCGAGCAGGGGGCGGACCTACAATGAGCAGTTCTTC

size: -
D: TRBD1
J: TRBJ2-5
V: TRBV5-8
CDR3: CASSFTAGQGKYQETQYF
DNA: TGTGCCAGCAGCTTCACAGCGGGACAGGGAAAGTACCAAGAGACCCAGTACTTC

size: few
D: -
J: TRBJ2-5
V: TRBV29-1
CDR3: CSVDSGETQYF
DNA: TGCAGCGTTGATTCTGGCGAGACCCAGTACTTC

size: -
D: -
J: TRBJ1-2
V: TRBV9
CDR3: CASSAEHPPGYTF
DNA: TGTGCCAGCAGCGCTGAACATCCTCCGGGCTACACCTTC

size: -
D: TRBD2
J: TRBJ2-7
V: TRBV18
CDR3: CASSLNPRLAGTAAGYF
DNA: TGTGCCAGCTCACTAAACCCGAGACTAGCGGGAACGGCTGCGGGGTACTTC

size: -
D: TRBD1
J: TRBJ1-2
V: TRBV28
CDR3: CASRTPGQGGYGYTF
DNA: TGTGCCAGCAGGACCCCGGGACAGGGTGGATATGGCTACACCTTC

size: -
D: -
J: TRBJ2-3
V: TRBV5-1
CDR3: CASSLGGGQDTQYF
DNA: TGCGCCAGCAGCCTGGGCGGGGGACAAGATACGCAGTATTTT

size: -
D: -
J: TRBJ2-1
V: TRBV12-2
CDR3: CASRLAEAGAFNEQFF
DNA: TGTGCAAGTCGCTTAGCGGAGGCGGGAGCCTTCAATGAGCAGTTCTTC

size: -
D: TRBD1
J: TRBJ2-7
V: TRBV9
CDR3: CASSVEAGGFVYEQYF
DNA: TGTGCCAGCAGCGTAGAGGCAGGGGGATTCGTCTACGAGCAGTACTTC

size: -
D: TRBD1
J: TRBJ2-2
V: TRBV19
CDR3: CASSNRGPGELFF
DNA: TGTGCCAGTAGTAACAGGGGGCCCGGGGAGCTGTTTTTT

size: -
D: TRBD1
J: TRBJ1-2
V: TRBV6-5
CDR3: CASSSNRGGYTF
DNA: TGTGCCAGCAGTTCCAACAGGGGTGGCTACACCTTC